The 5 T cell receptor beta chains in this list originate from one sample, sequenced in a study of blood T cell repertoires in COVID-19. TCRdb's copy holds only in-frame clones and misses some; the assay was immunoSEQ multiplex PCR. The table has under 35,000 clones, about 90% seen once. The sequenced material came from peripheral blood. These receptors came from a human donor with active COVID-19. The donor label of this sample is uncertain.

This chain joins TRBV6-2 or TRBV6-3 and TRBJ2-2; tentatively, D is TRBD1 (5 bases). Germline assignment: CDR1 MNHEY and CDR2 SVGEGT. CDR3 size: 13 residues. Between the trimmed V and J ends, which lost 4 bases and 5 bases, there was a span of 8 bases. CDR3 protein: CASSFRVTGELFF. The CDR3 DNA follows: TGTGCCAGCAGTTTCAGGGTGACCGGGGAGCTGTTTTTT.

CDR3 in DNA: TGTGCCAGCAGCTCCCCTAAAGAGACCCAGTACTTC. It yields the protein CASSSPKETQYF. The chain links TRBV7-9 to TRBJ2-5; D is undetermined. The CDR3 contains 12 residues. V was pared by 4 bases and J by 3 bases, with 6 bases between. Germline V gives CDR1 SEHNR, CDR2 FQNEAQ (reference sequence). The complete variable domain, with remaining parts taken from reference TRBV7-9 and TRBJ2-5, reads DTGVSQNPRHKITKRGQNVTFRCDPISEHNRLYWYRQTLGQGPEFLTYFQNEAQLEKSRLLSDRFSAERPKGSFSTLEIQRTEQGDSAMYLCASSSPKETQYFGPGTRLLVL.

V gene TRBV24-1 combines with J gene TRBJ1-2; tentatively, D is TRBD1 (6 bases). The CDR3 has 14 residues. Trimming shortened V by 7 bases and J by 4 bases, and 15 bases separated the two germline ends. From germline, CDR1 is KGHDR and CDR2 SFDVKD. The CDR3 spells CATRPGGRGYGYTF. In DNA form, the CDR3 reads TGTGCCACCAGGCCGGGGGGGCGCGGCTATGGCTACACCTTC.

The genes are TRBV24-1 and TRBJ2-1; D perhaps matches TRBD2 (6 bases). The CDR3 runs to 15 residues. Deletions cut 6 bases from V and 2 bases from J, with 13 bases between. Looked up from germline, CDR1 is KGHDR and CDR2 is SFDVKD. CDR3 bases: TGTGCCACCAGTCGTACGGGGGTCACCTACAATGAGCAGTTCTTC. Amino acids: CATSRTGVTYNEQFF.

This chain joins TRBV29-1 and TRBJ2-7; possible D gene TRBD1, 7 bases. V lost 7 bases and J 3 bases, leaving 19 bases between the germline ends. CDR1 is SQVTM, CDR2 ANQGSEA, per germline. The CDR3 contains 14 residues. Written as DNA, the CDR3 is TGCAGCGCTCAGGGGGGTAATGTTTTCTACGAGCAGTACTTC. Protein product: CSAQGGNVFYEQYF.